The 11 T cell receptor beta chains below were found in one sample sequenced in a study of T cell responses to AZD1222 COVID-19 vaccine. TCRdb's table, derived via immunoSEQ multiplex PCR, lists solely in-frame clones and lacks some. The sample lists some 100,000 clones; about 86% were seen once. Source: peripheral blood, taken on day 0 of AZD1222 vaccination. All receptors come from an adult in good health.

The gene calls are TRBV7-2 and TRBJ1-2; D unclear. The CDR3 has 16 amino acids. In germline, CDR1 is SGHTA, CDR2 FQGNSA. With 1 base removed from V and 2 bases from J, the gap between germline ends came to 14 bases. The DNA for the CDR3 is TGTGCCAGCAGCTTAGGGGTCAGTGAGGGCAACTATGGCTACACCTTC. It encodes CASSLGVSEGNYGYTF.

The genes are TRBV5-6 and TRBJ2-1, with 8 bases matching TRBD2. CDR1 is SGHDT, CDR2 YYEEEE, per germline. The V and J ends lost 2 bases and 9 bases, in that order; junction bases with no gene match: 7. The CDR3 is made up of 14 amino acids. The CDR3 region has the DNA TGTGCCAGCAGCTTAGCCGGGAGGGCCGCTGAGCAGTTCTTC. It yields the protein CASSLAGRAAEQFF.

The J gene is TRBJ1-3, the V gene TRBV5-1; 8 bases are a match to TRBD1. Trimming at V came to 10 bases and at J to 0 bases, leaving 6 bases not matched to a gene. The length of the CDR3 is 14 residues. The germline V gene encodes CDR1 SGHRS and CDR2 YFSETQ. The CDR3 region has the DNA TGCGCCTCTGGACAGGGCTCCTCTGGAAACACCATATATTTT. Translating it yields CASGQGSSGNTIYF.

The V call is TRBV5-5, the J call TRBJ1-2; 10 bases agree with TRBD1. V lost 5 bases to trimming and J lost 1 base; unmatched junction nucleotides: 17. Germline values: CDR1 SGHKS, CDR2 YYEKEE (reference sequence). The CDR3 has 19 amino acids. The CDR3 DNA reads as TGTGCCAGCAGTCCGATCGTCGGACAGGGGGAATCTGGTAACTATGGCTACACCTTC. It translates to CASSPIVGQGESGNYGYTF.

CDR3: CASSRGAGYQETQYF. The CDR3 coding sequence is TGTGCCAGCAGCCGAGGGGCAGGTTATCAAGAGACCCAGTACTTC. This chain connects TRBV7-8 to TRBJ2-5; D tentatively reads TRBD1 or TRBD2 (5 bases each). Germline V CDR1 and CDR2: SGHVS, FQNEAQ. The V end lost 5 bases, the J end lost 2 bases, and 15 bases lay between the germline ends. There are 15 residues in the CDR3.

This chain connects TRBV5-1 to TRBJ1-5; 7 nucleotides align to TRBD1. The CDR3 contains 14 residues. Germline loops: CDR1 SGHRS, CDR2 YFSETQ. The ends lost 4 bases at V and 7 bases at J; junction bases unmatched: 8. The CDR3 DNA is TGCGCCAGCAGCACCGGACAGGCGGACCAGCCCCAGCATTTT. This encodes CASSTGQADQPQHF. The whole variable domain, remainder taken from reference TRBV5-1 and TRBJ1-5, is KAGVTQTPRYLIKTRGQQVTLSCSPISGHRSVSWYQQTPGQGLQFLFEYFSETQRNKGNFPGRFSGRQFSNSRSEMNVSTLELGDSALYLCASSTGQADQPQHFGDGTRLSIL.

About this clone: Distinct nucleotide sequences in the sample also encode this CDR3. The V and J genes are TRBV19 and TRBJ2-3, with 7 bases lining up with TRBD2. V gave up 1 base and J gave up 0 bases; unmatched junction bases: 1. The germline CDR1 and CDR2 sequences are LNHDA and SQIVND (reference sequence). This CDR3 contains 15 residues. The CDR3 loop reads CASSIGGRSTDTQYF. Here the CDR3 DNA reads TGTGCCAGTAGTATAGGCGGGAGAAGCACAGATACGCAGTATTTT.

The CDR3 bases are TGTGCCAGCAGCACCACCGGGACACGGCCCTATGGCTACACCTTC. Protein product: CASSTTGTRPYGYTF. The chain uses TRBV28 and TRBJ1-2; perhaps TRBD1 as D (6 bases). CDR3 length equals 15 residues. With 6 bases removed from V and 4 bases from J, the gap between germline ends came to 18 bases. Germline lookup yields CDR1 MDHEN and CDR2 SYDVKM.

The chain links TRBV4-3 to TRBJ1-3, with no clear D. In germline, CDR1 is LGHNA, CDR2 YSLEER. Trimming shortened V by 2 bases and J by 0 bases, and 20 bases separated the two germline ends. This CDR3 region has 19 residues. Here the CDR3 reads CASSQTLGPDPDSGNTIYF. The CDR3 DNA sequence: TGCGCCAGCAGCCAAACCCTCGGACCGGACCCAGACTCTGGAAACACCATATATTTT.

The chain links TRBV30 to TRBJ1-1; 9 bases are a match to TRBD1. The trim removed 8 bases at V and 5 bases at J, leaving 6 bases unmatched. The germline CDR1 and CDR2 sequences are GTSNPN and SVGIG (reference sequence). The CDR3 covers 12 residues. CDR3 in DNA: TGTGCCGGAGGACAGGGGTGGACTGAAGCTTTCTTT. Translated: CAGGQGWTEAFF.

The table lists this clone with a count of one. The chain has TRBV5-1 and TRBJ1-1; weak D call: TRBD1 (5 bases). From germline, CDR1 is SGHRS and CDR2 YFSETQ. The CDR3 extends over 15 amino acids. Trimming shortened V by 0 bases and J by 1 base, and 10 bases separated the two germline ends. For the CDR3, the DNA is TGCGCCAGCAGCTTGGCCGGGGCAGCGAACACTGAAGCTTTCTTT. This encodes CASSLAGAANTEAFF.